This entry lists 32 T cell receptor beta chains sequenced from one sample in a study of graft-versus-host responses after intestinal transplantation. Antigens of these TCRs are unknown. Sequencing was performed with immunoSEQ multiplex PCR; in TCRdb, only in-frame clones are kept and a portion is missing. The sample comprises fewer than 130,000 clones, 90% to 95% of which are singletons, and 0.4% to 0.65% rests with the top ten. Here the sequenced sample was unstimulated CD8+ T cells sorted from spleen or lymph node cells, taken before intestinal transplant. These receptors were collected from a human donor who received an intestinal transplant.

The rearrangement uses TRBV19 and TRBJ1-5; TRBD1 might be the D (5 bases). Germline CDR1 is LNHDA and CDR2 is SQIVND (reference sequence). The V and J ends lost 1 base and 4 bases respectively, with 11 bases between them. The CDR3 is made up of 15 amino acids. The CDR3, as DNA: TGTGCCAGTAGTATAGTTTTTCGGGGGAATCAGCCCCAGCATTTT. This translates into CASSIVFRGNQPQHF.

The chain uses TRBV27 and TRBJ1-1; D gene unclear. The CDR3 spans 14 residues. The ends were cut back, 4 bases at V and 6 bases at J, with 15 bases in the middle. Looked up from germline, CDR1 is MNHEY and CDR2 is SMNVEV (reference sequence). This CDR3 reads CASSSGPIRAEAFF. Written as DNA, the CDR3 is TGTGCCAGCAGTTCCGGCCCAATTAGGGCTGAAGCTTTCTTT.

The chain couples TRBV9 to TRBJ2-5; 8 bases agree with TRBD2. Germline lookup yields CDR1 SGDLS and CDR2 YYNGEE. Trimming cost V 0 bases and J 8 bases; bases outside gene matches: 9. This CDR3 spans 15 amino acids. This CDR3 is CASSVEGSGEGTQYF. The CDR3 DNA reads TGTGCCAGCAGCGTAGAGGGTAGCGGGGAGGGCACCCAGTACTTC.

The CDR3 is CASSQFGHHADTQYF. CDR3 sequence (DNA): TGCGCCAGCAGCCAATTCGGACACCACGCAGATACGCAGTATTTT. The V gene is TRBV4-1, the J gene TRBJ2-3; a weak D match, TRBD1 (5 bases). Trimming shortened V by 2 bases and J by 4 bases, and 13 bases separated the two germline ends. Germline V CDR1 and CDR2: MGHRA, YSYEKL. The CDR3 loop spans 15 amino acids.

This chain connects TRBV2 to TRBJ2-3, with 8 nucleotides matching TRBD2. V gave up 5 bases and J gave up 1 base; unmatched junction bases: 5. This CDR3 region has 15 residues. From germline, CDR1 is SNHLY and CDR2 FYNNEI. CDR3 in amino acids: CASSTSGVGTDTQYF. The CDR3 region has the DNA TGTGCCAGCAGTACTAGCGGAGTAGGCACAGATACGCAGTATTTT.

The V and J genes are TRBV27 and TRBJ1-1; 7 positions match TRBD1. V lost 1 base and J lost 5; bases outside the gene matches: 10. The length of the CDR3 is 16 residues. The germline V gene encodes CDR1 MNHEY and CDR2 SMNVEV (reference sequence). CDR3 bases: TGTGCCAGCAGTTTATATGGGAACAGGGGTGGGACTGAAGCTTTCTTT. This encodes CASSLYGNRGGTEAFF.

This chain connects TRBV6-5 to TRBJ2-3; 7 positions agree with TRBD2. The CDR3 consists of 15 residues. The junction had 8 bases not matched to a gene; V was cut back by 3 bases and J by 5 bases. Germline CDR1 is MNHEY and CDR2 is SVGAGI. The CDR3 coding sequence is TGTGCCAGCAGTTATTCTGGCGGGAGTGGAGATACGCAGTATTTT. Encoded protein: CASSYSGGSGDTQYF.

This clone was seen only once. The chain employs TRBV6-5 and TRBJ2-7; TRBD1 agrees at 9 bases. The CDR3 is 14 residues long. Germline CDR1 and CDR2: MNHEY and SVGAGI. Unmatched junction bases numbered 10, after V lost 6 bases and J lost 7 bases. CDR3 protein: CASSRHGTGKEQYF. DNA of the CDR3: TGTGCCAGCAGCCGCCACGGGACAGGGAAGGAGCAGTACTTC.

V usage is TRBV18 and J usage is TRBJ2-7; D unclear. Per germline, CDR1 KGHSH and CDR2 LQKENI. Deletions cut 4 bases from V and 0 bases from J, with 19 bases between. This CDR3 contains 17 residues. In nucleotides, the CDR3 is TGTGCCAGCTCACTTGGTTCAACAGACAAGCGCTCCTACGAGCAGTACTTC. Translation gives CASSLGSTDKRSYEQYF.

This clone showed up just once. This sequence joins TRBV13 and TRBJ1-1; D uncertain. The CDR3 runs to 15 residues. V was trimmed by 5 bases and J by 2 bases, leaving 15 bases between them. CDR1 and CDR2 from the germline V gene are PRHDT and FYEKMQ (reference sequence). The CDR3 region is CASSLRTVLNTEAFF. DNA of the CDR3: TGTGCCAGCAGCCTCCGAACAGTACTAAACACTGAAGCTTTCTTT.

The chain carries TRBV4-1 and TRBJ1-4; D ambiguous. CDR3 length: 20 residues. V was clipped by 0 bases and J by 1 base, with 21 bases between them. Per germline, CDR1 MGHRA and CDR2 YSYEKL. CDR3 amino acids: CASSQEVLGTSGGTNEKLFF. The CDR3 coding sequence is TGCGCCAGCAGCCAAGAAGTCCTTGGCACAAGCGGAGGAACTAATGAAAAACTGTTTTTT.

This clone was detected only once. The CDR3 loop reads CASSLISGRARGNEQFF. The CDR3 DNA reads as TGCGCCAGCAGCTTAATTAGCGGGAGGGCCAGGGGGAATGAGCAGTTCTTC. This rearrangement joins TRBV5-1 to TRBJ2-1, with TRBD2 identical over 11 bases. The CDR3 totals 17 residues. From germline, CDR1 is SGHRS and CDR2 YFSETQ. Trimming took 2 bases from V and 7 from J; bases not matched to a gene: 11.

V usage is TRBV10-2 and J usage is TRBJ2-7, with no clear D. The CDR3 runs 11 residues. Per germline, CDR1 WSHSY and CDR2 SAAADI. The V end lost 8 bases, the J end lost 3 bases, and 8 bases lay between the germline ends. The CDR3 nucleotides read TGCGCCAGCGGACCGGTCTACGAGCAGTACTTC. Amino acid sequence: CASGPVYEQYF.

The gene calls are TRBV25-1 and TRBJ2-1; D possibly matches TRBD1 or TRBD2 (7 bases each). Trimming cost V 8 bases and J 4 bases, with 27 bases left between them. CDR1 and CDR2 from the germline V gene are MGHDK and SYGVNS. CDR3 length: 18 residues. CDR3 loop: CASSSRTGQRGPYNEQFF. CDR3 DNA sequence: TGTGCCAGCTCCAGCCGGACAGGCCAGCGGGGACCTTACAATGAGCAGTTCTTC.

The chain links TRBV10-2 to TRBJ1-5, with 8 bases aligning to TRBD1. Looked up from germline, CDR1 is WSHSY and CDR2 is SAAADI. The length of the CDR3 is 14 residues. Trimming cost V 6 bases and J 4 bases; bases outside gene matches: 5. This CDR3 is CASSGTGSNQPQHF. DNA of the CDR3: TGCGCCAGCAGCGGGACAGGAAGTAATCAGCCCCAGCATTTT.

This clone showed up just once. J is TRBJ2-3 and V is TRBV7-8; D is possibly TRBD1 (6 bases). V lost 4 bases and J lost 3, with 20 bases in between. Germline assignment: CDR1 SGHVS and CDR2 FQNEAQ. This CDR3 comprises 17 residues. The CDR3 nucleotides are TGTGCCAGCAGCTACAACCCGGACAGTGGGGATACAGATACGCAGTATTTT. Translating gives CASSYNPDSGDTDTQYF.

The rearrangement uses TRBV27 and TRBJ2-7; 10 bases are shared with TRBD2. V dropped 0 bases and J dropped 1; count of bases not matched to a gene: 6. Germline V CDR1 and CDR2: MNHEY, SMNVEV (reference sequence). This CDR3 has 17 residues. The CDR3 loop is CASSLSRAGGRSYEQYF. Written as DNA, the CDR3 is TGTGCCAGCAGTTTATCCCGAGCGGGAGGGAGGTCCTACGAGCAGTACTTC.

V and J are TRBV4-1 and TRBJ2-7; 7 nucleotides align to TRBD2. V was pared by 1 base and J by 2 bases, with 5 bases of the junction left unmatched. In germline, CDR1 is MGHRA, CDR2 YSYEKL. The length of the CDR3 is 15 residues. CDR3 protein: CASSQAEGGTYEQYF. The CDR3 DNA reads TGCGCCAGCAGCCAAGCGGAGGGAGGGACCTACGAGCAGTACTTC.

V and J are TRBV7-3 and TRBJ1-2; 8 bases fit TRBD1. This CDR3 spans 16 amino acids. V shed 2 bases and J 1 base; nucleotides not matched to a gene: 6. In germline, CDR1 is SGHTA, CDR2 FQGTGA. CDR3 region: CASSLEGQVFNYGYTF. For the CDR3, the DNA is TGTGCCAGCAGCTTAGAGGGACAGGTTTTTAACTATGGCTACACCTTC.

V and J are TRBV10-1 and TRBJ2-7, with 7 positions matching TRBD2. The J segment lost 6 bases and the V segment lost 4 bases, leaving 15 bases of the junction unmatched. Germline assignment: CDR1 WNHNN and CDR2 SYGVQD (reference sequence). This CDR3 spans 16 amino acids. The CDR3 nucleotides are TGCGCCAGCAGTGCCCTCTCAGCGGGGTACCTCTCCGAGCAGTACTTC. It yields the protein CASSALSAGYLSEQYF.

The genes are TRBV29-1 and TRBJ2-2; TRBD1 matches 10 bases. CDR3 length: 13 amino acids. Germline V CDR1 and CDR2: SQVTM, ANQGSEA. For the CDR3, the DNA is TGCAGTGGGACAGGGGCGAACACCGGGGAGCTGTTTTTT. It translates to CSGTGANTGELFF.

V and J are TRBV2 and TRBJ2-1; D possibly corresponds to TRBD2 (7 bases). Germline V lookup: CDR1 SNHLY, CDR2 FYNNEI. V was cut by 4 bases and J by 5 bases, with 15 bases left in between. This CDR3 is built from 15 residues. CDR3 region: CASSGGAGANNEQFF. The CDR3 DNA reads TGTGCCAGCAGTGGAGGTGCGGGGGCGAACAATGAGCAGTTCTTC.

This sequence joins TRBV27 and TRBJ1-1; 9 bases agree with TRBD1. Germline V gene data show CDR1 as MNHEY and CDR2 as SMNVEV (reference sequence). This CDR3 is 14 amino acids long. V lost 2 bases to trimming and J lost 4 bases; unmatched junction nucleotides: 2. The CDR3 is CASSLVTGGTEAFF. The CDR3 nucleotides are TGTGCCAGCAGTTTAGTGACAGGGGGCACTGAAGCTTTCTTT.

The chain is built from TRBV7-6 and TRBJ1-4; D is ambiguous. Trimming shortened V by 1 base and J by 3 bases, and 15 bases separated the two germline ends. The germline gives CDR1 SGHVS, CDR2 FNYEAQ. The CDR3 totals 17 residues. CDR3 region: CASSLDRLVGPNEKLFF. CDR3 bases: TGTGCCAGCAGCTTAGATCGACTGGTCGGACCTAATGAAAAACTGTTTTTT.

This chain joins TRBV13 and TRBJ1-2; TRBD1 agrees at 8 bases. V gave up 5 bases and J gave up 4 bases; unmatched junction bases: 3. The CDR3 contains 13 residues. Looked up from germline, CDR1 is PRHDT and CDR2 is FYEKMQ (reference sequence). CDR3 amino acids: CASSQGASYGYTF. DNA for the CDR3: TGTGCCAGCAGCCAGGGGGCCTCCTATGGCTACACCTTC.

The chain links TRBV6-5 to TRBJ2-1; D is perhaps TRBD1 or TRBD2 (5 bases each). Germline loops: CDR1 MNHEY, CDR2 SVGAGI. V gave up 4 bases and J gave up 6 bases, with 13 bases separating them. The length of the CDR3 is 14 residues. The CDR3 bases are TGTGCCAGCAGTTTTCCGGGACGGAGCAATGAGCAGTTCTTC. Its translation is CASSFPGRSNEQFF.

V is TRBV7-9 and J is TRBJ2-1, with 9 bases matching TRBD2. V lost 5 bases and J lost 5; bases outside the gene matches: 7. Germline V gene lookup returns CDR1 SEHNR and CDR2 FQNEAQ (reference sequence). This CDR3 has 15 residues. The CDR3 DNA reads TGTGCCAGCAGCATTGTCCGACTAGCGGACAATGAGCAGTTCTTC. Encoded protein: CASSIVRLADNEQFF.

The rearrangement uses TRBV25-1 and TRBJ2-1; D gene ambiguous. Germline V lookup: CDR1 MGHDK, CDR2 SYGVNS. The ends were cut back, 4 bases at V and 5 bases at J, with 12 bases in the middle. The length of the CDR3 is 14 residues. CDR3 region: CASSAWARDNEQFF. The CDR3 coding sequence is TGTGCCAGCAGTGCTTGGGCCAGAGACAATGAGCAGTTCTTC.

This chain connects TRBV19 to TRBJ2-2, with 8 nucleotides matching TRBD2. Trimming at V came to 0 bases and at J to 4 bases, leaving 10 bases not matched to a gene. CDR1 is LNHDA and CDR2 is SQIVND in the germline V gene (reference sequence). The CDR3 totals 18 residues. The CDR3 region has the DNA TGTGCCAGTAGTATAGAAGCCATGCGCGGGAGGTTCACCGGGGAGCTGTTTTTT. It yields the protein CASSIEAMRGRFTGELFF.

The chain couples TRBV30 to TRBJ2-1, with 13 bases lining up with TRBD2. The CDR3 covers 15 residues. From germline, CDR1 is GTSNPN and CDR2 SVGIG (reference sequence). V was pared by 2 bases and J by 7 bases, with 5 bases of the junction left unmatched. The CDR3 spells CAWSSTSGRSNEQFF. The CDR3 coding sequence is TGTGCCTGGAGTTCGACTAGCGGGAGGTCGAATGAGCAGTTCTTC.

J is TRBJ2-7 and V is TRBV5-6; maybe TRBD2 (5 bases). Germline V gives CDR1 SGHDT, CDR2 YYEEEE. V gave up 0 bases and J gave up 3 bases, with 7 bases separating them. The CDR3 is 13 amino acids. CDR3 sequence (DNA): TGTGCCAGCAGCTTGGTAGGGAGCTACGAGCAGTACTTC. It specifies CASSLVGSYEQYF.

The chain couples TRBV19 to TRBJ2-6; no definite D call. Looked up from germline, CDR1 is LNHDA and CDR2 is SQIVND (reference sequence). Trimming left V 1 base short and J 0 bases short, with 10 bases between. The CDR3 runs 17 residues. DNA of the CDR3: TGTGCCAGTAGTATAGGCTACTCCTACTCTGGGGCCAACGTCCTGACTTTC. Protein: CASSIGYSYSGANVLTF.